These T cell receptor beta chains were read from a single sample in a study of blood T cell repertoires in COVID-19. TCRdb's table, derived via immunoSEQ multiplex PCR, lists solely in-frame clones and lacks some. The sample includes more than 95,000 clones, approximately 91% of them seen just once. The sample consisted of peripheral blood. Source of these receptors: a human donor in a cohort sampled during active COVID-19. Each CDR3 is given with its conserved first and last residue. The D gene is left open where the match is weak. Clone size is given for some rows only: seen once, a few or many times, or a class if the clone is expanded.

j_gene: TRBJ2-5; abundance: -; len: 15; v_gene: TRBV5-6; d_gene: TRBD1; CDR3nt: TGTGCCAGCAGCAGGGACAGGGGGATCCAAGAGACCCAGTACTTC; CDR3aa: CASSRDRGIQETQYF
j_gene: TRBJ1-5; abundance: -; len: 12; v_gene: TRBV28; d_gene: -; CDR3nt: TGTGCCACCCGGGGGGGGGCTCAGCCCCAGCATTTT; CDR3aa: CATRGGAQPQHF
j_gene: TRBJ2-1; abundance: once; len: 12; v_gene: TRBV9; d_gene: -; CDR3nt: TGTGCCAGCAGCTACCGGGACAATGAGCAGTTCTTC; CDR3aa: CASSYRDNEQFF
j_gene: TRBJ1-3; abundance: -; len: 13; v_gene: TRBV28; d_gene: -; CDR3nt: TGTGCCAGCAGTACTATCCGCGAAAACACCATATATTTT; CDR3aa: CASSTIRENTIYF
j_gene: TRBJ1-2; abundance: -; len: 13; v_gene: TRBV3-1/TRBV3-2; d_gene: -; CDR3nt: TGTGCCAGCAACTCAGGTTGGGACTATGGCTACACCTTC; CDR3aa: CASNSGWDYGYTF
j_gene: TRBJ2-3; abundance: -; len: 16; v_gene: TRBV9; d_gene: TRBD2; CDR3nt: TGTGCCAGCAGCGTAGGTTCGGGACTAACCACAGATACGCAGTATTTT; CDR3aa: CASSVGSGLTTDTQYF
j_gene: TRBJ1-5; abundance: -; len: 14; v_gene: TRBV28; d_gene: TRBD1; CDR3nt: TGTGCCAGCAGCCCGGGACAGCTCAATCAGCCCCAGCATTTT; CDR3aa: CASSPGQLNQPQHF
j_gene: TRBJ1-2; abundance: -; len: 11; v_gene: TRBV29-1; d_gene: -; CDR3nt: TGCAGCGTCAGGGGCCTTGATGGCTACACCTTC; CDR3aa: CSVRGLDGYTF
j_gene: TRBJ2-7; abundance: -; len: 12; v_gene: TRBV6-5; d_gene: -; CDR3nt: TGTGCCAGCGTGCTTACAGGGTTCGAGCAGTACTTC; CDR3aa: CASVLTGFEQYF
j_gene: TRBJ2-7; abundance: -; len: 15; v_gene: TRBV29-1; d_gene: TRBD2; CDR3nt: TGCAGCGTTTTACGACTAGCCGGGAGGACCTACGAGCAGTACTTC; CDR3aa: CSVLRLAGRTYEQYF
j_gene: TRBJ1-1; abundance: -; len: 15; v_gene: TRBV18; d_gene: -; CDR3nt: TGTGCCAGCTCACAAACCGGGACACGGAACACTGAAGCTTTCTTT; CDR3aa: CASSQTGTRNTEAFF
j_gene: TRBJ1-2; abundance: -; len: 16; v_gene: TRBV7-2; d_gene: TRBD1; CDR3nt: TGTGCCAGCAGCTTAGATTTCAGGGGGCCTAACTATGGCTACACCTTC; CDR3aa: CASSLDFRGPNYGYTF
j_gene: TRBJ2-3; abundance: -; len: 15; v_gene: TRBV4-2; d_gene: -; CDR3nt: TGTGCCAGCAGCCCGGCGGTGGGGCAGCAAAATACGCAGTATTTT; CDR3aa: CASSPAVGQQNTQYF
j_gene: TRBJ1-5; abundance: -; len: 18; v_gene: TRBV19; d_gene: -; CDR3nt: TGTGCCAGTACCGTATGGGGGGACGTCCGGACCCCAACGATGGCCCAGCATTTT; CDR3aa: CASTVWGDVRTPTMAQHF
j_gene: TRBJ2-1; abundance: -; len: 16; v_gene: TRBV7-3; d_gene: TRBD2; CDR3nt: TGTGCCAGCAGCTTAATCGGGACTAGCGGGAGGGATGAGCAGTTCTTC; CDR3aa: CASSLIGTSGRDEQFF
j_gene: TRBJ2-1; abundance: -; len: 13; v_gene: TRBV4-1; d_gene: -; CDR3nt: TGCGCCAGCAGCTCCCCACGTTCCCAGGAGCAGTTCTTC; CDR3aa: CASSSPRSQEQFF
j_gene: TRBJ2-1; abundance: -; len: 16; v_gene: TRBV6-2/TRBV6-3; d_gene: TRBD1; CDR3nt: TGTGCCAGCAGTTACTCGGACAGGGGGCTTAACAATGAGCAGTTCTTC; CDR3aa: CASSYSDRGLNNEQFF
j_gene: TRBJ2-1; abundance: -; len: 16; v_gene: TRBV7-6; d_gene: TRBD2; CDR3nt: TGTGCCAGCAGCTTACGACTAGCGGGGGCCGGCAATGAGCAGTTCTTC; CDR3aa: CASSLRLAGAGNEQFF
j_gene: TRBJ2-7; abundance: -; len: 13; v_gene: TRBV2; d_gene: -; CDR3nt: TGTGCCAGCAGCCTGGACAGAGACTACGAGCAGTACTTC; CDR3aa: CASSLDRDYEQYF
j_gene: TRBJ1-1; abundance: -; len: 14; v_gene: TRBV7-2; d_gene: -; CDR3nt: TGTGCCAGCAGCTTGGGGCAGACGAACACTGAAGCTTTCTTT; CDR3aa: CASSLGQTNTEAFF
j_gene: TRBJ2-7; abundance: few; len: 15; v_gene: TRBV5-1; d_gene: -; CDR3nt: TGCGCCAGCAGCCCTAGGACGGCGGGGACCTACGAGCAGTACTTC; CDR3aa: CASSPRTAGTYEQYF
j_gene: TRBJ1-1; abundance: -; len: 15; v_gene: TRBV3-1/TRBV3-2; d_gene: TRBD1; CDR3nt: TGTGCCAGCAGCCTCCGGACAGGGCTTCATCCTAAAGCTTTCTTT; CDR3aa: CASSLRTGLHPKAFF
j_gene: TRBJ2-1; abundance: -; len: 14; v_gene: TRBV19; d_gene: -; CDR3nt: TGTGCCAGTAGTCGAACTGTTACCTACAATGAGCAGTTCTTC; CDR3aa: CASSRTVTYNEQFF
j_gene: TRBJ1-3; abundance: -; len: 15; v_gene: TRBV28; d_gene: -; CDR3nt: TGTGCCAGCAGCCTGAGGCCGGCCACTGGAAACACCATATATTTT; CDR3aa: CASSLRPATGNTIYF
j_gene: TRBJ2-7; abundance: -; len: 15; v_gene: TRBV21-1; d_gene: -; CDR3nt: TGTGCCAGCAGCCACTGGCGAACCGGGATCCACGAGCAGTACTTC; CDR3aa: CASSHWRTGIHEQYF
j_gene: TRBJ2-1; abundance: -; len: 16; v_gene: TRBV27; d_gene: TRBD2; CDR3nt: TGTGCCAGCAGTTTGGGTAGCGGGAGGTCCTACAATGAGCAGTTCTTC; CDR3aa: CASSLGSGRSYNEQFF
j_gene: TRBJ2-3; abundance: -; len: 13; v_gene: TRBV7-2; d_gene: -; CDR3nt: TGTGCCAGCAGCTTCCTAGGACTAGATACGCAGTATTTT; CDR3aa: CASSFLGLDTQYF
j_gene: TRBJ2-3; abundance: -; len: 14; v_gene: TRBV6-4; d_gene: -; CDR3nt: TGTGCCAGCAGCTCGTCCGTGGATGGCGGTACGCAGTATTTT; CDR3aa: CASSSSVDGGTQYF
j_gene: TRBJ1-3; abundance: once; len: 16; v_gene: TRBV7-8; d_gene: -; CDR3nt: TGTGCCAGCAGCCCATCGACAAGTTACTCTGGAAACACCATATATTTT; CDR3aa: CASSPSTSYSGNTIYF
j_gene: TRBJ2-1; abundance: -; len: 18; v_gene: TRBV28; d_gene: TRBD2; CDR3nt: TGTGCCAGCAGTTCCGTTAGCGGGAGGGCCTGGAAAAACAATGAGCAGTTCTTC; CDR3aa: CASSSVSGRAWKNNEQFF
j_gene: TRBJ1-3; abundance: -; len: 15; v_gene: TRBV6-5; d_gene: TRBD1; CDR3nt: TGTGCCAGCAGTAAGACAGGGATCTCTGGAAACACCATATATTTT; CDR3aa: CASSKTGISGNTIYF
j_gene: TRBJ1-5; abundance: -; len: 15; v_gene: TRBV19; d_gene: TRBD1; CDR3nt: TGTGCCAGTTCTCCGGGACAGTATAGCAATCAGCCCCAGCATTTT; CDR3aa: CASSPGQYSNQPQHF
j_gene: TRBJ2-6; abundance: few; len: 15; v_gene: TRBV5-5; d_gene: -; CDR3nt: TGTGCCAGCAGCCCACGAGACTCTGGGGCCAACGTCCTGACTTTC; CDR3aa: CASSPRDSGANVLTF
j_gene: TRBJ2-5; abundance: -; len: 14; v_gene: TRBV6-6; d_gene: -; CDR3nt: TGTGCCAGCACCTCACGGGATACGGGAGAGACCCAGTACTTC; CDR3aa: CASTSRDTGETQYF
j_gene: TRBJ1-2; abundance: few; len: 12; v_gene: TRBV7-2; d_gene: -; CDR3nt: TGTGCCAGCAGCTTAGGGGGGCTTGGCTACACCTTC; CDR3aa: CASSLGGLGYTF
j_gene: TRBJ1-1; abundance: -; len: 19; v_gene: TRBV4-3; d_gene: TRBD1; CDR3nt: TGCGCCAGCAGCCAAGATACGGGGCGGGTAGGGGGCAGTAGCACTGAAGCTTTCTTT; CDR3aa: CASSQDTGRVGGSSTEAFF
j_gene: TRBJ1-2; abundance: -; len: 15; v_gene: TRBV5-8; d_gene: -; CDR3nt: TGTGCCAGCAGCTTCCGGACGGGAGGCCCTTATGGCTACACCTTC; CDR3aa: CASSFRTGGPYGYTF
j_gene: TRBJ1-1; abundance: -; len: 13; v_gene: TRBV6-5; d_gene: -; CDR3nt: TGTGCCACAACAGGAGGGAGAAACACTGAAGCTTTCTTT; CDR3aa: CATTGGRNTEAFF
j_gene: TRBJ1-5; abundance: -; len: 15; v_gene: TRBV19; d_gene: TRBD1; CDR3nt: TGTGCCAGTAGTACAGGGGGCCTGTTCAATCAGCCCCAGCATTTT; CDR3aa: CASSTGGLFNQPQHF
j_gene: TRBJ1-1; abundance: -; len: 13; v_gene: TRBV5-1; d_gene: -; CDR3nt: TGCGCCAGCAGCTTAGGAGAGAACACTGAAGCTTTCTTT; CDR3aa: CASSLGENTEAFF
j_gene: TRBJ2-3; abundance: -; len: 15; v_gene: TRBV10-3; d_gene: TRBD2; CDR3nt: TGTGCCATCAATAGAGCGGGGGGAACTGCAGATACGCAGTATTTT; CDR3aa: CAINRAGGTADTQYF
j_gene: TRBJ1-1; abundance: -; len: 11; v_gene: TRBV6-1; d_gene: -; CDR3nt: TGTGCCAGCAGTGAAGGGCAGGTCCCCCTCTTT; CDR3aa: CASSEGQVPLF
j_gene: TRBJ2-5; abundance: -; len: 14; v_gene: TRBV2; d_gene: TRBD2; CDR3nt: TGTGCCAGCAGTGTAGGTTCTTCGGGAGGGACCCAGTACTTC; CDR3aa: CASSVGSSGGTQYF
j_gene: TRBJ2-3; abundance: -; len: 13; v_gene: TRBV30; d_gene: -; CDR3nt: TGTGCCTGGAGTGGGGGGCTCACAGATACGCAGTATTTT; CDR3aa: CAWSGGLTDTQYF
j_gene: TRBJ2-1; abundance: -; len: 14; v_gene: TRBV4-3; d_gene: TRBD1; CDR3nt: TGCGCCAGCAGCCAGGACAGGTCCTACAATGAGCAGTTCTTC; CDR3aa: CASSQDRSYNEQFF
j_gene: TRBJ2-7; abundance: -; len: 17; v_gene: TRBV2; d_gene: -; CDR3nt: TGTGCCAGCAGTTACCCCGGGACATTTAAATCAAGCTACGAGCAGTACTTC; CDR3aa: CASSYPGTFKSSYEQYF
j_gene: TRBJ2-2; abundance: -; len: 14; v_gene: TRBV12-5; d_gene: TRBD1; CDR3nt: TGTGCTAGTGGGAAAACAGGGGGCGGCGGGGAGCTGTTTTTT; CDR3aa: CASGKTGGGGELFF
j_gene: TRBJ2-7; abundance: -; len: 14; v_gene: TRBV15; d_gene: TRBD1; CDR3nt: TGTGCCACCAGCAGTGGGGACAGGGGATGGGAGCAGTACTTC; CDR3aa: CATSSGDRGWEQYF
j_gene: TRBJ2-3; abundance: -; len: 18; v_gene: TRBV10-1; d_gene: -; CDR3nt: TGCGCCAGCAGTGAGTCGACGCGACTCGGACAAAACACAGATACGCAGTATTTT; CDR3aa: CASSESTRLGQNTDTQYF
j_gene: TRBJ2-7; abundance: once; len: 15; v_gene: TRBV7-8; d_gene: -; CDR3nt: TGTGCCAGCAGCCTTTTCCTAGGCCTCGGAGACGAGCAGTACTTC; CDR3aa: CASSLFLGLGDEQYF
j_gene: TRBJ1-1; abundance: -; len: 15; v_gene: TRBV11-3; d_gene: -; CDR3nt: TGTGCCAGCAGCCCGTGGTTCGGGGGTAGGACTGAAGCTTTCTTT; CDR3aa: CASSPWFGGRTEAFF
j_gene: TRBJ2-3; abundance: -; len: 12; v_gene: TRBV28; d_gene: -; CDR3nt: TGTGCCAGCAGTTCTTCAGTGGATACGCAGTATTTT; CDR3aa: CASSSSVDTQYF
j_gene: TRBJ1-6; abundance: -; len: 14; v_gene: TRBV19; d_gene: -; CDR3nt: TGTGCCAGTAGTACCGGGCAGGGGAATTCACCCCTCCACTTT; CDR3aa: CASSTGQGNSPLHF
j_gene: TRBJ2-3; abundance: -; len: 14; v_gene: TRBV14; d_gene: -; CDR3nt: TGTGCCAGCAGCCCACTAGTTAACGCAGATACGCAGTATTTT; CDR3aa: CASSPLVNADTQYF
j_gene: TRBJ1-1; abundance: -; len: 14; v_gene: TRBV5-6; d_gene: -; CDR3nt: TGTGCCAGCAGCCCAACGCGGAGAGACGATAAAGCTTTCTTT; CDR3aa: CASSPTRRDDKAFF
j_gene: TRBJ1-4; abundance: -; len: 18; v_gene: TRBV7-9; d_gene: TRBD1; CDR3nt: TGTGCCAGCAGCTTACCGACCGGGACAGGGATAAGTAATGAAAAACTGTTTTTT; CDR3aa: CASSLPTGTGISNEKLFF
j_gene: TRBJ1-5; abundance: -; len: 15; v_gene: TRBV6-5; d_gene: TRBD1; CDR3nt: TGTGCCAGCAAAAAGGAGACAGGGGGGCCCCAGCCCCAGCATTTT; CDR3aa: CASKKETGGPQPQHF
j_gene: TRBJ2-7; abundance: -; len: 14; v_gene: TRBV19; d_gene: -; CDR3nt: TGTGCCAGTAGTCAGCCGGGGATGAAATACGAGCAGTACTTC; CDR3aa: CASSQPGMKYEQYF
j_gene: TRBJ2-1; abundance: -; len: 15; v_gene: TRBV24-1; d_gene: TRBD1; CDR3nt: TGTGCCACCAGTGATCAACAGGGGGCCAACAATGAGCAGTTCTTC; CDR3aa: CATSDQQGANNEQFF
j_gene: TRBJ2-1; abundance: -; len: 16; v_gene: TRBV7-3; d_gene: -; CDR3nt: TGTGCCAGCAGCCCCTCGGGTCATACCCGTTCAGATGAGCAGTTCTTC; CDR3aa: CASSPSGHTRSDEQFF